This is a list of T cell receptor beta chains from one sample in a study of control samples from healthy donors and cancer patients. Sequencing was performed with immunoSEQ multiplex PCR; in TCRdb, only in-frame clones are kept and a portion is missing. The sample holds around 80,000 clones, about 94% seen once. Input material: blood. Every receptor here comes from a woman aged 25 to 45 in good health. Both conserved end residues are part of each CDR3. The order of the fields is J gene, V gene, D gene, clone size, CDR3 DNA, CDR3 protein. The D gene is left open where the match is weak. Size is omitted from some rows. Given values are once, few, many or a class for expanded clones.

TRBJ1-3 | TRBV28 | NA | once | TGTGCCAGCGTAAGCCCTGGAAACACCATATATTTT | CASVSPGNTIYF
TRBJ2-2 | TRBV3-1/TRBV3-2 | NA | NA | TGTGCCAGCACCAGGAGTCAGGCGGCCGGGGAGCTGTTTTTT | CASTRSQAAGELFF
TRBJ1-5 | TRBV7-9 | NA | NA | TGTGCCAGCAGCCAACAGGGCAATCATCAGCCCCAGCATTTT | CASSQQGNHQPQHF
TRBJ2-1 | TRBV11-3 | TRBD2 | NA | TGTGCCAGCAGCAGAAGCGGGGGGAAGTACAATGAGCAGTTCTTC | CASSRSGGKYNEQFF
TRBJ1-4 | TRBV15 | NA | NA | TGTGCCACCAGCAGCGGAGGGATGGGCAATGAAAAACTGTTTTTT | CATSSGGMGNEKLFF
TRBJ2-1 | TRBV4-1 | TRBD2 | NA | TGCGCCAGCAGCCAAGAAGGCACTAGCGGGCTCTACAATGAGCAGTTCTTC | CASSQEGTSGLYNEQFF
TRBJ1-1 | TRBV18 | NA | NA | TGTGCCGGCTCACGGGGGGACACTGAAGCTTTCTTT | CAGSRGDTEAFF
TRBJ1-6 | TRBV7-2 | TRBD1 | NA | TGTGCCAGCAGTTATTCCGGGACAGCCGATTCACCCCTCCACTTT | CASSYSGTADSPLHF
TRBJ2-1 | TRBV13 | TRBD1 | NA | TGTGCCAGCAGCTCCCGGGACAGCTACAATGAGCAGTTCTTC | CASSSRDSYNEQFF
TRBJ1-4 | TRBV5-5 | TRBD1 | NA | TGTGCCAGCACGGAATCCGGGACAGCTAATGAAAAACTGTTTTTT | CASTESGTANEKLFF
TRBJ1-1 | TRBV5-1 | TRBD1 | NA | TGCGCCAGCAGCTTGGCCGGGACAGGGGACACTGAAGCTTTCTTT | CASSLAGTGDTEAFF
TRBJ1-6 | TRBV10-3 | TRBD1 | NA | TGTGCCATCACCGACAGGGAGGATTCACCCCTCCACTTT | CAITDREDSPLHF
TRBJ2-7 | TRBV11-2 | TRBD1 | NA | TGTGCCAGCCGCCTACGGACAGGAGACTACGAGCAGTACTTC | CASRLRTGDYEQYF
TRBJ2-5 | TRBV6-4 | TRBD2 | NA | TGTGCCAGCAGTGAGGTAGCGGGGGGCAAAGAGACCCAGTACTTC | CASSEVAGGKETQYF
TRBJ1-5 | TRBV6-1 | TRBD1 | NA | TGTGCCAGCAGTGAACAACAGGGGGCACAGCCCCAGCATTTT | CASSEQQGAQPQHF
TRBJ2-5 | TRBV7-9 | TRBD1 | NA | TGTGCCAGCAGTCCCCGACAGGGAAGGGAGACCCAGTACTTC | CASSPRQGRETQYF
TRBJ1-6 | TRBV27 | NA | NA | TGTGCCAGCAGTTGGTCAGGAGACAATTCACCCCTCCACTTT | CASSWSGDNSPLHF
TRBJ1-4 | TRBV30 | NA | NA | TGTGCCTGGAGTGTAGCTGGGATACTGTTTTTT | CAWSVAGILFF
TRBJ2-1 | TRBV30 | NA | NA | TGTGCCTGGAGTGTTCTGCCAGCCGTTAGGGCTGAGCAGTTCTTC | CAWSVLPAVRAEQFF
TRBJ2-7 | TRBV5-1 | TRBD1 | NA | TGCGCCAGCAGCACCGGGACAGCCCTCTACGAGCAGTACTTC | CASSTGTALYEQYF
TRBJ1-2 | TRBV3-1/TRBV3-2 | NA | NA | TGTGCCAGCAGCCAATGGGGTAACTATGGCTACACCTTC | CASSQWGNYGYTF
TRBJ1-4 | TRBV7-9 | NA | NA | TGTGCCAGCAGCTTAGGGACAACTGCAACTAATGAAAAACTGTTTTTT | CASSLGTTATNEKLFF
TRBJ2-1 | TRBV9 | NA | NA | TGTGCCAGCAGCCCCAGTAGAAATGAGCAGTTCTTC | CASSPSRNEQFF
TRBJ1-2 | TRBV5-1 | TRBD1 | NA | TGCGCCAGCAGCGGAGGGGGGACAGGAGGTGGCTACACCTTC | CASSGGGTGGGYTF
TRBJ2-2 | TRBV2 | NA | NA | TGTGCCTCCTCCCGTCAGGCAGAGAACACCGGGGAGCTGTTTTTT | CASSRQAENTGELFF
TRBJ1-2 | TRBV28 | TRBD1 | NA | TGTGCCAGCAGTCTCCTCCACGGGACAGGGGGCCGTGGCTACACCTTC | CASSLLHGTGGRGYTF
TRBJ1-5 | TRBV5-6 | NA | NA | TGTGCCAGCAGCTTGACGCGGCAGGGTCATCAGCCCCAGCATTTT | CASSLTRQGHQPQHF
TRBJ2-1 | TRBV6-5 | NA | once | TGTGCCAGCAGACGAAATAACAGGGGGGGAGAGCAGTTCTTC | CASRRNNRGGEQFF
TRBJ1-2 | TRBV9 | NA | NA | TGTGCCAGCAGCGGGACACTTAACTATGGCTACACCTTC | CASSGTLNYGYTF
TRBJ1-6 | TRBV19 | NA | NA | TGTGCCAGTAGTCTAAAACAGGGAAATTCACCCCTCCACTTT | CASSLKQGNSPLHF
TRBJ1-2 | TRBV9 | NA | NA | TGTGCCAGCAGCCCGGACGGAAACTATGGCTACACCTTC | CASSPDGNYGYTF
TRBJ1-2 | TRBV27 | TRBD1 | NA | TGTGCCAGCAAAACAGGGGGCAACTATGGCTACACCTTC | CASKTGGNYGYTF
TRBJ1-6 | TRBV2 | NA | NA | TGTGCCAGCAGTGAACCGACGGACTACTATAATTCACCCCTCCACTTT | CASSEPTDYYNSPLHF
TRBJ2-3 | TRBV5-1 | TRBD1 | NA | TGCGCCAGCAGCTCTTTCGGACAGGCAAGCACAGATACGCAGTATTTT | CASSSFGQASTDTQYF
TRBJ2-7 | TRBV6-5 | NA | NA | TGTGCCAGCAGTTACTACAGGTCTACCTACGAGCAGTACTTC | CASSYYRSTYEQYF
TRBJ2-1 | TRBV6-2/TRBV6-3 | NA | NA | TGTGCCAGCAGTGACCAGGGGACGTGGCAGTTCTTC | CASSDQGTWQFF
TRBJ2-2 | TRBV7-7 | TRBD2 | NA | TGTGCTAGCAGCTTGGAGGGACTAGCGGGTTGGGACACCGGGGAGCTGTTTTTT | CASSLEGLAGWDTGELFF
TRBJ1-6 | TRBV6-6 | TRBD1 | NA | TGTGCCAGCAGTCGGGACAGTTCACCCCTCCACTTT | CASSRDSSPLHF
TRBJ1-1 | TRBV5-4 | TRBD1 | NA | TGTGCCAGCAGGGAACCGACAGGGGTGAACACTGAAGCTTTCTTT | CASREPTGVNTEAFF
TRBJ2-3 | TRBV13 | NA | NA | TGTGCCAGCAGCTTATTTACCTCAGGGCTAGATACGCAGTATTTT | CASSLFTSGLDTQYF
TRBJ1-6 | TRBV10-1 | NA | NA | TGCGCCAGCAGTGAGTCTGGGAACTCACCCCTCCACTTT | CASSESGNSPLHF
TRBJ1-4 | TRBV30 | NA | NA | TGTGCCTGGAGTGGAGGGCTTAATGAAAAACTGTTTTTT | CAWSGGLNEKLFF
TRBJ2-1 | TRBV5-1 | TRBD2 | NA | TGCGCCAGCAGCTTGGAAGGACTAGCTTACAATGAGCAGTTCTTC | CASSLEGLAYNEQFF
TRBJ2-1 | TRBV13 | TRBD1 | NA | TGTGCCAGCAGCTTAGGGGGGACAGGGATTGTTAATGAGCAGTTCTTC | CASSLGGTGIVNEQFF
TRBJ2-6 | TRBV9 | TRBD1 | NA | TGTGCCAGCAGCGAAGACAGGGACTCTGGGGCCAACGTCCTGACTTTC | CASSEDRDSGANVLTF
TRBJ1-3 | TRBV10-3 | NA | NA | TGTGCCATCAGTGAGTCGAAATATGGAAACACCATATATTTT | CAISESKYGNTIYF
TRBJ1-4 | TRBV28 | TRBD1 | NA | TGTGCCAGCAGTTTGGCAGGGAGGGGGCTTGGCGGTCTTAAACTGTTTTTT | CASSLAGRGLGGLKLFF
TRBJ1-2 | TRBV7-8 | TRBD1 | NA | TGTGCCAGCAGCTCACAGGGGAGGGGCTACACCTTC | CASSSQGRGYTF
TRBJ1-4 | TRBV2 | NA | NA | TGTGCCAGCACCGAGGGCACGGCGAATGAAAAACTGTTTTTT | CASTEGTANEKLFF
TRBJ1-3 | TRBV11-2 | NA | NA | TGTGCCAGCAGCGATCTACCTGTTAAGGGACTGCGCTCTGGAAACACCATATATTTT | CASSDLPVKGLRSGNTIYF
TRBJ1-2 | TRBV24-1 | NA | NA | TGTGCCACCAGTGATTTCGAAACACCCCCCAACTATGGCTACACCTTC | CATSDFETPPNYGYTF